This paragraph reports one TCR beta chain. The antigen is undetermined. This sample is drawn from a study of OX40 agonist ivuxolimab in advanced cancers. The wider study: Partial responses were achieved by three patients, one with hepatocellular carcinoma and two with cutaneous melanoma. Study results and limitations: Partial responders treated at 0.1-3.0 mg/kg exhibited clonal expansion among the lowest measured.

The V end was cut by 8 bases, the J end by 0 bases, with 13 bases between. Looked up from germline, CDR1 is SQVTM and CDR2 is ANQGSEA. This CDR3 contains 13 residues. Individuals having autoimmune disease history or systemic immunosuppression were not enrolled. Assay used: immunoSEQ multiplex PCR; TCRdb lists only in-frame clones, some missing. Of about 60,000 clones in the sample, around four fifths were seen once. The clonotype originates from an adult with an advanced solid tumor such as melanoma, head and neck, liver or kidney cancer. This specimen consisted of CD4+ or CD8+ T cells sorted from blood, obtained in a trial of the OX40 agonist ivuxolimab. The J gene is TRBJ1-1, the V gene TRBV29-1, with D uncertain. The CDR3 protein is CSTQDGVNTEAFF. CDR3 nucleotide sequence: TGCAGCACTCAGGACGGAGTGAACACTGAAGCTTTCTTT.